A single sample is the source of the 31 T cell receptor beta chains below, sequenced in a study of T cell responses to AZD1222 COVID-19 vaccine. The method was immunoSEQ multiplex PCR; TCRdb's version includes in-frame clones alone and lacks a portion of them. The sample gives some 84,000 clones, about 86% of which show up once; roughly 7.9% is in the top ten. The starting material was peripheral blood, obtained on day 0 of AZD1222 vaccination. The receptor set was obtained from an adult in good health.

This clone has a single count. This chain joins TRBV7-2 and TRBJ2-7, with TRBD2 identical over 7 bases. Germline V gene sequence: CDR1 SGHTA, CDR2 FQGNSA. The CDR3 has 14 residues. After removal of 2 bases from V and 6 bases from J, the junction contained 7 bases not matched to a gene. CDR3 nucleotide sequence: TGTGCCAGCAGCTTATTTTCTAGCGGCAGCGAGCAGTACTTC. Translated, it gives CASSLFSSGSEQYF.

This chain connects TRBV28 to TRBJ1-5; 9 bases are a match to TRBD1. The CDR3 length is 16 residues. Germline CDR1 reads MDHEN; CDR2 reads SYDVKM. With 5 bases clipped from V and 0 bases from J, the junction kept 5 bases outside the gene matches. The CDR3 DNA follows: TGTGCCAGCAGTACCCACAGGGGGCATAGCAATCAGCCCCAGCATTTT. This translates into CASSTHRGHSNQPQHF.

V is TRBV4-1 and J is TRBJ2-1; 8 bases fit TRBD2. The length of the CDR3 is 19 residues. Germline CDR1 and CDR2: MGHRA and YSYEKL. V was clipped by 3 bases and J by 4 bases; unmatched bases: 17. The CDR3 reads CASSQGGRTSGGPYNEQFF. The DNA for the CDR3 is TGCGCCAGCAGCCAGGGGGGAAGAACTAGCGGAGGTCCGTACAATGAGCAGTTCTTC.

The chain recombines TRBV28 with TRBJ2-7; possible D gene TRBD2, 6 bases. CDR3 length: 14 residues. In germline, CDR1 is MDHEN, CDR2 SYDVKM. V was shortened by 6 bases and J by 2 bases, with 14 bases between the two germline ends. For the CDR3, the DNA is TGTGCCAGCAGCCGGGGGAATGCAGCCTACGAGCAGTACTTC. This translates into CASSRGNAAYEQYF.

The chain recombines TRBV5-8 with TRBJ2-2; D gene unclear. Germline CDR1 SGHTS, CDR2 YDEGEE. V lost 0 bases and J 6 bases, leaving 15 bases between the germline ends. The CDR3 consists of 16 residues. The CDR3, as DNA: TGTGCCAGCAGCTTGGCTCGCACCTCGAATCCCGGGGAGCTGTTTTTT. Translation: CASSLARTSNPGELFF.

This clone showed up just a few times. The chain links TRBV23-1 to TRBJ1-6, with a tentative D call TRBD1 (5 bases). TRBV23-1 has ORF status, its function being uncertain. This CDR3 comprises 14 residues. Between the trimmed V and J ends, which lost 2 bases and 14 bases, there was a span of 16 bases. CDR3 amino acids: CASSQGGPLLTLHF. The CDR3 DNA is TGCGCCAGCAGTCAAGGGGGACCCCTTTTGACCCTCCACTTT.

This CDR3 is CASSLADILIDEQFF. The CDR3 nucleotides are TGTGCCAGCAGCTTAGCGGATATTTTAATCGATGAGCAGTTCTTC. The V call is TRBV7-8, the J call TRBJ2-1; D remains ambiguous. This CDR3 region has 15 residues. Germline lookup yields CDR1 SGHVS and CDR2 FQNEAQ. Trimming stripped 0 bases from V and 8 bases from J, with 14 bases between. Using reference TRBV7-8 and TRBJ2-1 for the parts outside the CDR3, the full variable domain is GAGVSQSPRYKVAKRGQDVALRCDPISGHVSLFWYQQALGQGPEFLTYFQNEAQLDKSGLPSDRFFAERPEGSVSTLKIQRTQQEDSAVYLCASSLADILIDEQFFGPGTRLTVL.

The CDR3: CASSRGLPPEDTQYF. The CDR3, as DNA: TGTGCCAGCAGCAGAGGCCTACCTCCGGAAGATACGCAGTATTTT. This sequence joins TRBV9 and TRBJ2-3; no clear D gene. V lost 4 bases and J lost 5, with 17 bases in between. CDR1 and CDR2 (germline): SGDLS, YYNGEE. This CDR3 has 15 residues.

The chain uses TRBV29-1 and TRBJ1-1; 10 bases align to TRBD1. The ends lost 4 bases at V and 6 bases at J; junction bases unmatched: 8. Germline loops: CDR1 SQVTM, CDR2 ANQGSEA. The CDR3 contains 14 residues. CDR3 in DNA: TGCAGCGTTGGGAGGGGGACAGGGGTGTCTGAAGCTTTCTTT. Translation gives CSVGRGTGVSEAFF.

This clone came up once. The CDR3 is CASPLDEPTEAFF. CDR3 DNA sequence: TGTGCAAGTCCCCTAGATGAACCCACTGAAGCTTTCTTT. The rearrangement uses TRBV12-2 and TRBJ1-1. TRBV12-2 is tagged as a pseudogene. The length of the CDR3 is 13 residues.

The J gene is TRBJ1-3, the V gene TRBV12-3 or TRBV12-4, with D uncertain. The CDR3 sequence is 11 residues long. The ends were cut back, 5 bases at V and 7 bases at J, with 6 bases in the middle. CDR3: CASSPRNTIYF. For the CDR3, the DNA is TGTGCCAGCAGTCCAAGGAACACCATATATTTT.

The chain has TRBV27 and TRBJ2-1; 9 bases match TRBD1. The CDR3 totals 15 residues. V trimming: 3 bases; J trimming: 9 bases; junction bases outside the gene matches: 9. CDR1 and CDR2 from the germline V gene are MNHEY and SMNVEV (reference sequence). The CDR3 loop reads CASSFRTGDYGEQFF. The CDR3 nucleotides are TGTGCCAGCAGTTTTAGGACAGGGGATTATGGTGAGCAGTTCTTC.

The chain carries TRBV18 and TRBJ2-5; no clear D gene. V was cut by 2 bases and J by 3 bases, with 4 bases left in between. This CDR3 spans 12 amino acids. Germline CDR1 is KGHSH and CDR2 is LQKENI. The CDR3 sequence is CASSPDEETQYF. The CDR3 DNA reads TGTGCCAGCTCACCAGATGAAGAGACCCAGTACTTC.

This clone has just a few counts. V gene TRBV7-9 combines with J gene TRBJ2-5, with 9 bases matching TRBD2. The trim removed 3 bases at V and 4 bases at J, leaving 6 bases unmatched. The germline CDR1 and CDR2 sequences are SEHNR and FQNEAQ (reference sequence). The CDR3 runs 15 residues. This CDR3 reads CASSLGVTSGETQYF. The DNA of the CDR3 is TGTGCCAGCAGCTTGGGTGTGACTAGCGGAGAGACCCAGTACTTC. Looking up the rest from reference TRBV7-9 and TRBJ2-5 gives the full variable domain: DTGVSQNPRHKITKRGQNVTFRCDPISEHNRLYWYRQTLGQGPEFLTYFQNEAQLEKSRLLSDRFSAERPKGSFSTLEIQRTEQGDSAMYLCASSLGVTSGETQYFGPGTRLLVL.

The chain links TRBV10-3 to TRBJ2-7; 10 nucleotides agree with TRBD2. The germline gives CDR1 ENHRY, CDR2 SYGVKD. The CDR3 covers 18 residues. The junction had 12 bases not matched to a gene; V was cut back by 4 bases and J by 0 bases. The CDR3 here is CAISAPPGLARYSYEQYF. The CDR3 nucleotides read TGTGCCATCAGTGCCCCCCCGGGACTAGCGAGATACTCCTACGAGCAGTACTTC.

The CDR3 DNA sequence: TGCGCCAGCAGCTTTTACGGCGGGGAGCTGTTTTTT. Its translation is CASSFYGGELFF. The chain links TRBV5-1 to TRBJ2-2; unclear D gene. The CDR3 totals 12 residues. Trimming shortened V by 2 bases and J by 7 bases, and 6 bases separated the two germline ends. The germline CDR1 and CDR2 sequences are SGHRS and YFSETQ.

The J gene is TRBJ2-2, the V gene TRBV6-5, with a possible D match to TRBD2 (5 bases). The CDR3 sequence is 13 residues long. Germline CDR1 is MNHEY and CDR2 is SVGAGI. Between the trimmed V and J ends, which lost 6 bases and 3 bases, there was a span of 8 bases. The chain's CDR3 is CASSLGDTGELFF. DNA for the CDR3: TGTGCCAGCAGCCTCGGGGACACCGGGGAGCTGTTTTTT.

J is TRBJ2-1 and V is TRBV5-1, with D tentatively TRBD1 (5 bases). The V and J ends lost 4 bases and 0 bases respectively, with 11 bases between them. Germline CDR1 and CDR2: SGHRS and YFSETQ. This CDR3 is built from 15 residues. The CDR3 reads CASSADTSSYNEQFF. The CDR3 coding sequence is TGCGCCAGCAGCGCGGACACCAGCTCCTACAATGAGCAGTTCTTC. Full variable domain (remainder filled in from reference TRBV5-1 and TRBJ2-1): KAGVTQTPRYLIKTRGQQVTLSCSPISGHRSVSWYQQTPGQGLQFLFEYFSETQRNKGNFPGRFSGRQFSNSRSEMNVSTLELGDSALYLCASSADTSSYNEQFFGPGTRLTVL.

The J gene is TRBJ1-5, the V gene TRBV19; the D gene is possibly TRBD1 (5 bases). V was shortened by 6 bases and J by 1 base, with 16 bases between the two germline ends. Germline CDR1 and CDR2: LNHDA and SQIVND (reference sequence). This CDR3 spans 16 amino acids. CDR3 amino acids: CASRGLRTTSNQPQHF. The CDR3, as DNA: TGTGCCAGTAGGGGATTGAGGACAACCAGCAATCAGCCCCAGCATTTT.

In this sample, this clone turned up a few times. The gene calls are TRBV11-1 and TRBJ1-3; the D gene is possibly TRBD1 (6 bases). The V and J ends lost 5 bases and 1 base respectively, with 12 bases between them. This CDR3 comprises 15 residues. The V gene's germline CDR1 is SGHAT and CDR2 FQDESV (reference sequence). The CDR3 here is CASSPGAISGNTIYF. In DNA form, the CDR3 reads TGTGCCAGCAGCCCGGGGGCCATATCTGGAAACACCATATATTTT.

The rearrangement uses TRBV19 and TRBJ2-1; the match to TRBD2 covers 8 bases. Germline CDR1 is LNHDA and CDR2 is SQIVND (reference sequence). CDR3 size: 19 residues. V shed 4 bases, J shed 10 bases, and the junction held 24 bases outside the gene matches. In DNA form, the CDR3 reads TGTGCCAGTAGTACCCGCGTGGGGTTCGACGGGACTAGTCCTTTGGAGCAGTTCTTC. Its protein product is CASSTRVGFDGTSPLEQFF.

V and J are TRBV4-3 and TRBJ2-7; tentatively, D is TRBD2 (5 bases). Germline CDR1 LGHNA, CDR2 YSLEER. The V end lost 1 base, the J end lost 2 bases, and 15 bases lay between the germline ends. The CDR3 loop spans 16 amino acids. The CDR3 DNA follows: TGCGCCAGCAGCCAAGTGTACCCGACTACCGCCTACGAGCAGTACTTC. Amino acid sequence: CASSQVYPTTAYEQYF.

The V gene is TRBV19, the J gene TRBJ2-7; D is undetermined. Germline values: CDR1 LNHDA, CDR2 SQIVND (reference sequence). V was shortened by 1 base and J by 5 bases, with 6 bases between the two germline ends. The CDR3 runs 12 residues. The CDR3 region is CASSIVGNEQYF. The CDR3 nucleotides are TGTGCCAGTAGTATAGTGGGCAACGAGCAGTACTTC.

This CDR3 reads CASSLGTRGMDEQFF. The CDR3 DNA sequence: TGTGCCAGCAGCTTAGGGACTAGGGGGATGGATGAGCAGTTCTTC. The gene calls are TRBV11-3 and TRBJ2-1; perhaps TRBD2 as D (7 bases). The CDR3 is 15 residues long. Germline V gives CDR1 SGHNT, CDR2 YENEEA. V was trimmed by 1 base and J by 8 bases, leaving 15 bases between them.

The chain uses TRBV10-3 and TRBJ2-7; no firm D call. Trimming removed 3 bases from V and 0 bases from J, with 15 bases in between. Germline V gene lookup returns CDR1 ENHRY and CDR2 SYGVKD. CDR3 length equals 16 residues. The CDR3 DNA follows: TGTGCCATCAGTGACTCCGGGTTACCGAGCTCCTACGAGCAGTACTTC. Encoded protein: CAISDSGLPSSYEQYF.

The gene calls are TRBV11-3 and TRBJ2-7; 9 nucleotides align to TRBD1. Germline trimming cut 5 bases from V and 3 bases from J; bases unmatched to any gene: 5. This CDR3 spans 14 amino acids. Per the germline V gene, CDR1 is SGHNT and CDR2 is YENEEA. CDR3 sequence reads: CASSERTGDYEQYF. CDR3 nucleotides: TGTGCCAGCAGCGAGAGGACAGGGGACTACGAGCAGTACTTC.

The V and J genes are TRBV5-6 and TRBJ1-6; possibly TRBD1 for D (5 bases). V was trimmed by 1 base and J by 7 bases, leaving 15 bases between them. Germline V gives CDR1 SGHDT, CDR2 YYEEEE. This CDR3 region has 16 residues. CDR3 loop: CASSLTGHAGNSPLHF. The CDR3 bases are TGTGCCAGCAGCTTGACCGGACACGCGGGGAATTCACCCCTCCACTTT.

V gene TRBV4-3 combines with J gene TRBJ2-1; 13 positions match TRBD2. This CDR3 is 15 amino acids long. The J segment lost 12 bases and the V segment lost 3 bases, leaving 8 bases of the junction unmatched. The V gene's germline CDR1 is LGHNA and CDR2 YSLEER. This CDR3 is CASSQNGLAGELQFF. CDR3 nucleotide sequence: TGCGCCAGCAGCCAGAACGGACTAGCGGGAGAACTGCAGTTCTTC.

The chain has TRBV27 and TRBJ2-3; TRBD2 matches 16 bases. The CDR3 loop spans 16 amino acids. After removal of 8 bases from V and 6 bases from J, the junction contained 8 bases not matched to a gene. CDR1 is MNHEY and CDR2 is SMNVEV in the germline V gene (reference sequence). CDR3: CASWGLAGGEVDTQYF. Written as DNA, the CDR3 is TGTGCCAGCTGGGGACTAGCGGGAGGGGAGGTGGATACGCAGTATTTT.

The DNA for the CDR3 is TGTGCCAGCAGTTCGGGGCACTGGGGGAGCTACGAGCAGTACTTC. It translates to CASSSGHWGSYEQYF. The genes are TRBV28 and TRBJ2-7; D is perhaps TRBD1 or TRBD2 (5 bases each). With 4 bases removed from V and 3 bases from J, the gap between germline ends came to 16 bases. This CDR3 is 15 amino acids long. Germline CDR1 MDHEN, CDR2 SYDVKM.

The rearrangement joins TRBV25-1 to TRBJ2-3; D is undetermined. CDR3 length equals 9 residues. Germline V CDR1 and CDR2: MGHDK, SYGVNS. CDR3 amino acids: CMKADTQYF. DNA of the CDR3: TGTATGAAGGCAGATACGCAGTATTTT.